This T cell receptor beta chain was sequenced during a study of shared clonotypes between healthy human individuals. Here immunoSEQ multiplex PCR was the method, and the copy in TCRdb shows in-frame clones only, minus some. The sample records 600,000 to 800,000 clones, roughly two thirds being singletons. Broader study findings: Compared with clonotypes that all four donors shared, non-shared clonotypes had lower generation probabilities.

J gave up 6 bases and V 2 bases, and 7 bases lay outside the gene matches. Looked up from germline, CDR1 is MNHEY and CDR2 is SVGAGI. The CDR3 covers 15 residues. Many counts were recorded for this clone. As yet, its antigen is unknown. The chain links TRBV6-5 to TRBJ2-7; 10 nucleotides match TRBD2. The clonotype originates from a young woman in good health. The sample consisted of memory CD4+ T cells sorted from blood. Subset reported: CD45RA-negative fraction. The CDR3 DNA reads as TGTGCCAGCAGTTACGATTCCGCTAGCGGGAGCGAGCAGTACTTC. Its protein is CASSYDSASGSEQYF.